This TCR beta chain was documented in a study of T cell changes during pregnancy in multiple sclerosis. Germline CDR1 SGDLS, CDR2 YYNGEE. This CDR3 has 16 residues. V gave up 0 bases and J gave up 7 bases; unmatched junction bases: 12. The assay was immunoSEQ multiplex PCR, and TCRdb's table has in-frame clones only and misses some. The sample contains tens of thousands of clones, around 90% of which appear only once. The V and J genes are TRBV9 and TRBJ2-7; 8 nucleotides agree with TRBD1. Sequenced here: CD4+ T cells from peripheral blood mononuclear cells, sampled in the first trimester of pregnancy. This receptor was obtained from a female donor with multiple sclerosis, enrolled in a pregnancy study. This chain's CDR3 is CASSVGGKGRGQEQYF. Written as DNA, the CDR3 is TGTGCCAGCAGCGTAGGCGGTAAGGGCAGGGGGCAGGAGCAGTACTTC.